This is a list of T cell receptor beta chains from one sample in a study of blood T cells in healthy people across ages. From the 5' RACE reads, TCRdb called clonotypes with MiXCR, one entry per CDR3 protein. The sample lists about 1.8 million distinct CDR3 sequences; less than 50% were seen once. The sequencing sample was made of blood. These receptor sequences come from a woman between 40 and 50 years old in good health. The CDR3 runs from the conserved cysteine through the conserved F or W. A D gene is named only where the DNA matches it firmly. Some rows mark clone size as missing; the rest say once, few, many or name a class of expanded clone.

V gene,clone size,D gene,J gene,CDR3 protein,CDR3 DNA
TRBV12-3/TRBV12-4,NA,NA,TRBJ1-1,CASSLAGATEAFF,TGTGCCAGCAGTTTGGCAGGGGCCACTGAAGCTTTCTTT
TRBV4-3,NA,TRBD1,TRBJ1-2,CASSQDLTGTEYGYTF,TGCGCCAGCAGCCAAGATCTCACCGGGACAGAATATGGCTACACCTTC
TRBV11-2,NA,TRBD1,TRBJ1-2,CASSLGAGQLYGYTF,TGTGCCAGCAGCTTAGGGGCGGGACAGCTCTATGGCTACACCTTC
TRBV24-1,few,NA,TRBJ2-5,CATSDPRGGETQYF,TGTGCCACCAGTGATCCCAGGGGGGGGGAGACCCAGTACTTC
TRBV24-1,few,NA,TRBJ2-7,CATSDLGGRSSGDYEQYF,TGTGCCACCAGTGATTTGGGGGGCAGATCTTCGGGTGACTACGAGCAGTACTTC
TRBV11-2,NA,TRBD2,TRBJ2-1,CASSLDPQAGTYNEQFF,TGTGCCAGCAGCTTAGATCCTCAAGCGGGGACCTACAATGAGCAGTTCTTC
TRBV25-1,NA,TRBD1,TRBJ1-2,CASSETRTGALYGYTF,TGTGCCAGCAGTGAGACCAGGACAGGGGCCCTCTATGGCTACACCTTC
TRBV10-3,NA,NA,TRBJ2-3,CAISESGRSDTQYF,TGTGCCATCAGTGAGAGCGGTCGCTCGGATACGCAGTATTTT
TRBV12-3/TRBV12-4,few,NA,TRBJ2-5,CASSDYRQGGETQYF,TGTGCCAGCAGTGATTACCGACAAGGCGGGGAGACCCAGTACTTC
TRBV20-1,few,TRBD2,TRBJ2-1,CSASGGASDSSGNEQFF,TGCAGTGCTAGCGGGGGGGCCTCGGATTCGTCGGGCAATGAGCAGTTTTTC
TRBV12-3/TRBV12-4,NA,TRBD2,TRBJ2-5,CASGFQRGFQETQYF,TGTGCCAGCGGTTTCCAGCGGGGGTTCCAAGAGACCCAGTACTTC
TRBV20-1,NA,NA,TRBJ1-1,CSAPRAGNMNTEAFF,TGCAGTGCTCCCCGGGCAGGGAATATGAACACTGAAGCTTTCTTT
TRBV28,once,NA,TRBJ1-2,CASSFLGEDNSGYTF,TGTGCCAGCAGTTTTTTGGGGGAAGATAACTCTGGCTACACCTTC
TRBV28,NA,NA,TRBJ2-7,CASSLQSPSYEQYF,TGTGCCAGCAGTTTACAAAGCCCCTCCTACGAGCAGTACTTC